One sample yielded the 19 T cell receptor beta chains listed below, sequenced in a study of memory CD4+ T cells and cytomegalovirus serostatus. The protocol was immunoSEQ multiplex PCR, while the TCRdb copy is restricted to in-frame clones and leaves out a portion. The data hold about 27,000 clones, with more than 70% observed a single time. The sort gate was single viable CD3+CD4+CD8-CD45RO+ cells for memory CD4+ T cells. The sample consisted of memory CD4+ T cells from blood. The receptors here all came from an adult in good health and CMV-seronegative.

This chain uses TRBV9 with TRBJ2-5; TRBD2 might be the D (7 bases). The germline V gene encodes CDR1 SGDLS and CDR2 YYNGEE. CDR3 size: 14 residues. Trimming shortened V by 7 bases and J by 5 bases, and 18 bases separated the two germline ends. CDR3 coding DNA: TGTGCCAGCTCGGTGGGGCGGGGGCCCGAGACCCAGTACTTC. This translates into CASSVGRGPETQYF.

The rearrangement links TRBV4-3 to TRBJ1-2, with D unclear. V was shortened by 0 bases and J by 4 bases, with 9 bases between the two germline ends. CDR1 LGHNA and CDR2 YSLEER come from the germline V gene. CDR3 size: 14 residues. The CDR3 here is CASSQDLHSYGYTF. Written as DNA, the CDR3 is TGCGCCAGCAGCCAAGATCTCCACTCCTATGGCTACACCTTC.

This clone was seen once. The J gene is TRBJ1-6, the V gene TRBV7-9; tentatively, D is TRBD1 (6 bases). Looked up from germline, CDR1 is SEHNR and CDR2 is FQNEAQ (reference sequence). The CDR3 length is 15 residues. The V and J ends lost 5 bases and 8 bases respectively, with 16 bases between them. CDR3 coding DNA: TGTGCCAGCAGCCCGCCGGGGGCAGGTGATTCACCCCTCCACTTT. As protein: CASSPPGAGDSPLHF.

The V call is TRBV9, the J call TRBJ1-2; TRBD1 matches 7 bases. Germline values: CDR1 SGDLS, CDR2 YYNGEE. V lost 1 base, J lost 4 bases, and 7 bases stayed unmatched. There are 15 residues in the CDR3. The CDR3 sequence is CASSVLPRDSYGYTF. The CDR3 DNA follows: TGTGCCAGCAGCGTATTACCCCGGGACAGCTATGGCTACACCTTC.

In DNA, the CDR3 is TGCGCCAGCAGCTCTACTCAGGGGAGCACAGATACGCAGTATTTT. Its translation: CASSSTQGSTDTQYF. V is TRBV5-1 and J is TRBJ2-3; weak D call: TRBD1 (6 bases). Germline V CDR1 and CDR2: SGHRS, YFSETQ. This CDR3 spans 15 amino acids. V lost 3 bases and J lost 0, with 11 bases in between.

The chain is built from TRBV18 and TRBJ1-1; D is unclear. The V end was cut by 6 bases, the J end by 1 base, with 9 bases between. The CDR3 spans 13 residues. CDR1 KGHSH and CDR2 LQKENI come from the germline V gene. CDR3 in DNA: TGTGCCAGCTCGACACAGAAGAACACTGAAGCTTTCTTT. This translates into CASSTQKNTEAFF.

This clone came up a few times. The chain combines TRBV5-1 with TRBJ1-5, with unresolved D. The germline V gene has CDR1 SGHRS and CDR2 YFSETQ. This CDR3 comprises 16 residues. V was shortened by 0 bases and J by 1 base, with 11 bases between the two germline ends. The CDR3 sequence is CASSLDANQSNQPQHF. The CDR3 DNA reads TGCGCCAGCAGCTTGGACGCTAATCAGAGCAATCAGCCCCAGCATTTT. The complete variable domain, with remaining parts taken from reference TRBV5-1 and TRBJ1-5, reads KAGVTQTPRYLIKTRGQQVTLSCSPISGHRSVSWYQQTPGQGLQFLFEYFSETQRNKGNFPGRFSGRQFSNSRSEMNVSTLELGDSALYLCASSLDANQSNQPQHFGDGTRLSIL.

This clone appeared a single time. The V and J genes are TRBV18 and TRBJ1-2; maybe TRBD1 (5 bases). The germline V gene encodes CDR1 KGHSH and CDR2 LQKENI. The V and J ends lost 3 bases and 4 bases respectively, with 15 bases between them. This CDR3 has 15 amino acids. The chain's CDR3 is CASSPTGTEPYGYTF. CDR3 coding DNA: TGTGCCAGCTCACCCACCGGGACGGAACCCTATGGCTACACCTTC.

The chain is built from TRBV5-1 and TRBJ2-3; the match to TRBD1 covers 11 bases. V dropped 4 bases and J dropped 7; count of bases not matched to a gene: 8. Germline assignment: CDR1 SGHRS and CDR2 YFSETQ. The CDR3 contains 15 residues. The CDR3 region has the DNA TGCGCCAGCAGCCGGACAGGGGGCGCGACATATACGCAGTATTTT. Translating gives CASSRTGGATYTQYF.

The V and J genes are TRBV13 and TRBJ2-7, with 11 bases identical to TRBD2. The CDR3 consists of 15 residues. CDR1 and CDR2 from the germline V gene are PRHDT and FYEKMQ (reference sequence). V trimming: 5 bases; J trimming: 3 bases; junction bases outside the gene matches: 6. CDR3 coding DNA: TGTGCCAGCAGCCAGACTAGCGGGGACGGCTACGAGCAGTACTTC. Translating gives CASSQTSGDGYEQYF.

This chain joins TRBV19 and TRBJ1-1; 7 bases agree with TRBD1. CDR1 is LNHDA and CDR2 is SQIVND in the germline V gene (reference sequence). Losses at the gene ends were 5 bases for V and 1 base for J; bases not matched to a gene: 10. CDR3 size: 16 residues. The CDR3, as DNA: TGTGCCAGTAGTTTTCGACAGGGTAAGAGGAACACTGAAGCTTTCTTT. It specifies CASSFRQGKRNTEAFF.

The chain uses TRBV7-9 and TRBJ2-5; no firm D call. The germline V gene has CDR1 SEHNR and CDR2 FQNEAQ (reference sequence). The CDR3 totals 16 residues. Deletions cut 1 base from V and 1 base from J, with 13 bases between. The CDR3 region is CASSLGVVTSQETQYF. The CDR3 nucleotides are TGTGCCAGCAGCTTAGGGGTCGTTACATCCCAAGAGACCCAGTACTTC.

The V call is TRBV5-1, the J call TRBJ1-1; tentatively, D is TRBD1 (5 bases). CDR1 and CDR2 (germline): SGHRS, YFSETQ. Deletions cut 4 bases from V and 5 bases from J, with 21 bases between. There are 16 residues in the CDR3. The CDR3 bases are TGCGCCAGCAGCCCCGCCCAGGGTATTGCGGGGACTGAAGCTTTCTTT. As protein: CASSPAQGIAGTEAFF.

This chain connects TRBV5-1 to TRBJ2-7; D unclear. Trimming shortened V by 0 bases and J by 5 bases, and 15 bases separated the two germline ends. The CDR3 runs 15 residues. In germline, CDR1 is SGHRS, CDR2 YFSETQ. CDR3 DNA: TGCGCCAGCAGCTTGGTAGGCATGGACGGCGACGAGCAGTACTTC. This translates into CASSLVGMDGDEQYF.

The rearrangement uses TRBV5-1 and TRBJ2-3; 7 bases line up with TRBD2. V was clipped by 1 base and J by 0 bases; unmatched bases: 11. Germline CDR1 and CDR2: SGHRS and YFSETQ. This CDR3 has 18 residues. The CDR3 sequence: CASSLSGGRERSTDTQYF. The CDR3 DNA reads as TGCGCCAGCAGCTTGAGTGGTGGGAGGGAGCGGAGCACAGATACGCAGTATTTT.

A remark on this clone: Additional DNA sequences in this sample encode the identical CDR3. The genes are TRBV30 and TRBJ1-5; D not certain. CDR3 length: 13 amino acids. Germline CDR1 and CDR2: GTSNPN and SVGIG (reference sequence). The V gene lost 1 base and the J gene lost 1 base, with 5 bases spanning the gap. For the CDR3, the DNA is TGTGCCTGGAGTGGAGACAGCAATCAGCCCCAGCATTTT. The encoded protein is CAWSGDSNQPQHF.

This clone was detected a few times. CDR3 coding DNA: TGCGCCAGCAGCGCTACAGGGGTCTATGGCTACACCTTC. As protein: CASSATGVYGYTF. The rearrangement uses TRBV4-3 and TRBJ1-2; TRBD1 aligns across 7 bases. Germline CDR1 reads LGHNA; CDR2 reads YSLEER. The ends lost 5 bases at V and 4 bases at J; junction bases unmatched: 4. The CDR3 is made up of 13 amino acids.

This clone was observed a handful of times. V usage is TRBV5-1 and J usage is TRBJ1-3; TRBD1 aligns across 7 bases. The V gene's germline CDR1 is SGHRS and CDR2 YFSETQ. The CDR3 runs 15 residues. The V gene end was trimmed by 3 bases and the J gene end by 0 bases; junction bases not matched to a gene: 3. The CDR3 loop is CASSSTGDSGNTIYF. The CDR3 coding sequence is TGCGCCAGCAGCTCTACAGGGGACTCTGGAAACACCATATATTTT.

This rearrangement joins TRBV28 to TRBJ1-4, with 10 bases lining up with TRBD1. This CDR3 has 15 residues. V shed 5 bases and J 5 bases; nucleotides not matched to a gene: 5. CDR1 and CDR2 from the germline V gene are MDHEN and SYDVKM. CDR3 DNA: TGTGCCAGCAGTCCGTTGGGACAGGGGAATGAAAAACTGTTTTTT. Translating it yields CASSPLGQGNEKLFF.